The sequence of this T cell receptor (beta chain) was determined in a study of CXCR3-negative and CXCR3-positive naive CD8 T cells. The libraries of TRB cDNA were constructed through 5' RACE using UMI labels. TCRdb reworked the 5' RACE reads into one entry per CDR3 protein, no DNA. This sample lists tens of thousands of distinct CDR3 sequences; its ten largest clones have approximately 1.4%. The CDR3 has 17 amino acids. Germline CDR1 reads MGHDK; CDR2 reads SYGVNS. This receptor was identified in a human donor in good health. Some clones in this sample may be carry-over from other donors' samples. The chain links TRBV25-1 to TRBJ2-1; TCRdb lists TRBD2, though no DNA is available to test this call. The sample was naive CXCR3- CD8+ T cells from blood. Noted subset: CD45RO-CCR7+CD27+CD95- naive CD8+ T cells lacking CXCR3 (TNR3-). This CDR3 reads CASSELQAGDFDNEQFF.